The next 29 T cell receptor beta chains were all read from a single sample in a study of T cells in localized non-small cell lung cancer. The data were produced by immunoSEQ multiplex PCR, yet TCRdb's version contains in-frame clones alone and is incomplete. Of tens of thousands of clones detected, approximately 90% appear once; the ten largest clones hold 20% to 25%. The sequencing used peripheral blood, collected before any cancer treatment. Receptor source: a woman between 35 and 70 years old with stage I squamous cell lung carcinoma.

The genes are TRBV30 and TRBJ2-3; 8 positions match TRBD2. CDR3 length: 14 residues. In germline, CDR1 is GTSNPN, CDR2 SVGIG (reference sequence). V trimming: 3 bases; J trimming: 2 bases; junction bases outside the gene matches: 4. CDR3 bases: TGTGCCTGGAGCCGCGGGGGGAACACAGATACGCAGTATTTT. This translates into CAWSRGGNTDTQYF.

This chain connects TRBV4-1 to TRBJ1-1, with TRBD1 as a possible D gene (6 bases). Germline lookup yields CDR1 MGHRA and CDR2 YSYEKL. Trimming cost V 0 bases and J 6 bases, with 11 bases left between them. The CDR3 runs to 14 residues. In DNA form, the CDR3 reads TGCGCCAGCAGCCAAGAACCGGGGGCCGCTGAAGCTTTCTTT. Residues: CASSQEPGAAEAFF.

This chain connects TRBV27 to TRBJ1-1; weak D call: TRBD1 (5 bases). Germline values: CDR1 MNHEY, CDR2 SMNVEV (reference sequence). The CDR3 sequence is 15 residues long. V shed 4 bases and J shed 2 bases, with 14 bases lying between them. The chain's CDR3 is CASSSRGRANTEAFF. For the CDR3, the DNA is TGTGCCAGCAGTTCACGGGGCAGGGCAAACACTGAAGCTTTCTTT.

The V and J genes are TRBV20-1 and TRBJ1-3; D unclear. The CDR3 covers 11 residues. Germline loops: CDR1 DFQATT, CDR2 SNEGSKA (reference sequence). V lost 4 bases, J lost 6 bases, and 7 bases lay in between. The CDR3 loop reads CSAIATNTIYF. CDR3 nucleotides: TGCAGTGCTATTGCTACAAACACCATATATTTT.

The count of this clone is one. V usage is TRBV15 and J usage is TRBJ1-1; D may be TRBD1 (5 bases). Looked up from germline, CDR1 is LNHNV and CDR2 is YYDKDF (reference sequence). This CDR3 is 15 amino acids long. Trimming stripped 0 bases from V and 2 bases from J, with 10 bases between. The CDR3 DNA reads TGTGCCACCAGCAGAGATAAAGGGACCAACACTGAAGCTTTCTTT. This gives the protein CATSRDKGTNTEAFF.

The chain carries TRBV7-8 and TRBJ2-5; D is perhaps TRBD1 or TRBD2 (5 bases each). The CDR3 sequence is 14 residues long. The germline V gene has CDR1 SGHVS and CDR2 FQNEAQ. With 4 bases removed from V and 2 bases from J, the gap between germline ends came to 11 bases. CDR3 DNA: TGTGCCAGCAGCTCCTGGGACGTACAAGAGACCCAGTACTTC. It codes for CASSSWDVQETQYF.

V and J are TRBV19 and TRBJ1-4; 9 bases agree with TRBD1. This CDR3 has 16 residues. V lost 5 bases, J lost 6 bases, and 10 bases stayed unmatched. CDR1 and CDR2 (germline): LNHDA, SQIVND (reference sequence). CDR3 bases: TGTGCCAGTAGTCCGGAAGGGACAGGGTGGGATGAAAAACTGTTTTTT. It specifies CASSPEGTGWDEKLFF. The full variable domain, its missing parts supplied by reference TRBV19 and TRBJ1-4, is DGGITQSPKYLFRKEGQNVTLSCEQNLNHDAMYWYRQDPGQGLRLIYYSQIVNDFQKGDIAEGYSVSREKKESFPLTVTSAQKNPTAFYLCASSPEGTGWDEKLFFGSGTQLSVL.

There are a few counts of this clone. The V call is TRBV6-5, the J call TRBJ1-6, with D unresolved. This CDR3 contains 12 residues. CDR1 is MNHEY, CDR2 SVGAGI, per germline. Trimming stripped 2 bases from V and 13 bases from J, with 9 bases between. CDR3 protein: CASSYRGVPLHF. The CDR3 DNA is TGTGCCAGCAGTTACAGAGGCGTTCCCCTCCACTTT.

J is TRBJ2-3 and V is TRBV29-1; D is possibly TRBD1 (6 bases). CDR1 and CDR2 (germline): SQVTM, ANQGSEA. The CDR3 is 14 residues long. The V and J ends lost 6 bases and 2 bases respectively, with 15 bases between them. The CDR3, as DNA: TGCAGCGTCTCGACAGGATTGTACACAGATACGCAGTATTTT. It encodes CSVSTGLYTDTQYF.

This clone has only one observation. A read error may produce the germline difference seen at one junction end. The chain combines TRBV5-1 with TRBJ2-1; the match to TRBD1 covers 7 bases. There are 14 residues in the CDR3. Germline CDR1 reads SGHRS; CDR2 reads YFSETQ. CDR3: CASTLTQGVNEQFF. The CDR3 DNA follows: TGCGCCAGCACCTTGACCCAGGGGGTCAATGAGCAGTTCTTC. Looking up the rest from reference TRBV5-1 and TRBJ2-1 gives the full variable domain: KAGVTQTPRYLIKTRGQQVTLSCSPISGHRSVSWYQQTPGQGLQFLFEYFSETQRNKGNFPGRFSGRQFSNSRSEMNVSTLELGDSALYLCASTLTQGVNEQFFGPGTRLTVL.

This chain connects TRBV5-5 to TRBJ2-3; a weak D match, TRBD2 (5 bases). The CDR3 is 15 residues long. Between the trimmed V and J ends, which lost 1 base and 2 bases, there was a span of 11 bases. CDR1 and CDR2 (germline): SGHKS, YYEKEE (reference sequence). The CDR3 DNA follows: TGTGCCAGCAGCTTGTCGGGGTTAATCACAGATACGCAGTATTTT. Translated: CASSLSGLITDTQYF.

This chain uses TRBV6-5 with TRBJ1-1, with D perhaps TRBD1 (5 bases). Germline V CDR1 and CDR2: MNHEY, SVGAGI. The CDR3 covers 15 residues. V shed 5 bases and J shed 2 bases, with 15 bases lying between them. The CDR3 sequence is CASSKLRVSNTEAFF. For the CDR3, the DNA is TGTGCCAGCAGTAAACTCAGGGTTTCCAACACTGAAGCTTTCTTT.

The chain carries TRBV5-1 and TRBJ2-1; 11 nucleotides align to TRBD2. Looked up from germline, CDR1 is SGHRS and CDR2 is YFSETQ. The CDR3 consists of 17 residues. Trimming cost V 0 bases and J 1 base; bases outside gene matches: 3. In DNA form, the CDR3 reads TGCGCCAGCAGCTTGGTCCTAGCGGGGGGTTCCTACAATGAGCAGTTCTTC. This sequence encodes CASSLVLAGGSYNEQFF.

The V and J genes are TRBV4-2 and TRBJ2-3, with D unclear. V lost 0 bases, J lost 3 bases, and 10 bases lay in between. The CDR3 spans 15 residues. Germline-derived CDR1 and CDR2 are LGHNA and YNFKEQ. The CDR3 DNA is TGTGCCAGCAGCCAAGATACAGCGAGGACAGATACGCAGTATTTT. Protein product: CASSQDTARTDTQYF.

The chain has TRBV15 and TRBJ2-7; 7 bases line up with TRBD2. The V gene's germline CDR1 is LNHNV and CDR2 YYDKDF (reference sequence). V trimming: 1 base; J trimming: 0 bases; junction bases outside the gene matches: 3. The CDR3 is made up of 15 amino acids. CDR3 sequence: CATSRVGGSSYEQYF. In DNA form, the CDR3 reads TGTGCCACCAGCAGAGTTGGCGGGAGCTCCTACGAGCAGTACTTC.

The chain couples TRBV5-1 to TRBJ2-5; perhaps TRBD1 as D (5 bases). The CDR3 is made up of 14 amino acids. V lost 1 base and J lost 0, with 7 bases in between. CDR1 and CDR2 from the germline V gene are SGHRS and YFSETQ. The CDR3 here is CASSLLGDQETQYF. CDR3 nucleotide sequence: TGCGCCAGCAGCTTGTTAGGGGACCAAGAGACCCAGTACTTC.

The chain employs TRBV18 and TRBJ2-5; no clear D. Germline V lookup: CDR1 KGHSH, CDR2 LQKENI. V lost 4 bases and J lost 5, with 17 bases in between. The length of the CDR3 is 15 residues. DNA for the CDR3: TGTGCCAGCTCACGTATGGGTTCCGTGAAGGAGACCCAGTACTTC. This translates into CASSRMGSVKETQYF. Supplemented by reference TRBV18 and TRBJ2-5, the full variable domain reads NAGVMQNPRHLVRRRGQEARLRCSPMKGHSHVYWYRQLPEEGLKFMVYLQKENIIDESGMPKERFSAEFPKEGPSILRIQQVVRGDSAAYFCASSRMGSVKETQYFGPGTRLLVL.

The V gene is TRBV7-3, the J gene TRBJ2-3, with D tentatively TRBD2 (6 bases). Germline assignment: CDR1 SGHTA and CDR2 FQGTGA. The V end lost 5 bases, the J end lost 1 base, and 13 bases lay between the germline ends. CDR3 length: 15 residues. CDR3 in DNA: TGTGCCAGCAGCAATGGGATAGCGGGCACAGATACGCAGTATTTT. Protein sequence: CASSNGIAGTDTQYF.

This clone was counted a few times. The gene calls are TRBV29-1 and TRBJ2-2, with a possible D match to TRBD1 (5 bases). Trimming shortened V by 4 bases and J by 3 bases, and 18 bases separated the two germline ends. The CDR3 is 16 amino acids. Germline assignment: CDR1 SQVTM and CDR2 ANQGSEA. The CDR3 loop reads CSVAPPGRVDTGELFF. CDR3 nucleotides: TGCAGCGTTGCGCCCCCGGGCAGGGTGGACACCGGGGAGCTGTTTTTT.

The CDR3 is CATPGPERGTGPTRNYGYTF. For the CDR3, the DNA is TGTGCCACCCCGGGACCCGAACGTGGGACAGGGCCCACCCGAAACTATGGCTACACCTTC. V and J are TRBV15 and TRBJ1-2; 9 nucleotides line up with TRBD1. The CDR3 is made up of 20 amino acids. The germline CDR1 and CDR2 sequences are LNHNV and YYDKDF (reference sequence). J gave up 2 bases and V 8 bases, and 24 bases lay outside the gene matches.

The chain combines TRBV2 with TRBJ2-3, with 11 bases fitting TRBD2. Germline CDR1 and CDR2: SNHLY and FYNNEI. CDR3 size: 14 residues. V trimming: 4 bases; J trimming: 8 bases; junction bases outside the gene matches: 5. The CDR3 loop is CASSVGTSGGTQYF. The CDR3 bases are TGTGCCAGCAGTGTGGGGACTAGCGGAGGTACGCAGTATTTT.

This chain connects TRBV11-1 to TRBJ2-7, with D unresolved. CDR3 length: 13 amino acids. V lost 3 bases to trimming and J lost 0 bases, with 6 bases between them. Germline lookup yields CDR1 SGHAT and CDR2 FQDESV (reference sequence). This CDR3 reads CASSLASSYEQYF. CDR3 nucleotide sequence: TGTGCCAGCAGCTTGGCCAGCTCCTACGAGCAGTACTTC.

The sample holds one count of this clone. The CDR3 spells CASSSDRDTNYGYTF. The CDR3 DNA sequence: TGTGCCAGCTCCTCCGACAGAGACACTAACTATGGCTACACCTTC. The chain couples TRBV18 to TRBJ1-2; D is perhaps TRBD1 (5 bases). The CDR3 contains 15 residues. The ends were cut back, 6 bases at V and 0 bases at J, with 14 bases in the middle. Germline CDR1 and CDR2: KGHSH and LQKENI.

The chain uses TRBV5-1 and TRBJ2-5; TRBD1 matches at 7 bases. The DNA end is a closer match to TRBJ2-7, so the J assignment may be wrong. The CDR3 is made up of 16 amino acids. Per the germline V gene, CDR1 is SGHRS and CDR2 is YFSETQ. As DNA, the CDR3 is TGCGCCAGCAGCTTGGCCACAGGGGTGTTGAAGAACGAGCAGTACTTC. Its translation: CASSLATGVLKNEQYF.

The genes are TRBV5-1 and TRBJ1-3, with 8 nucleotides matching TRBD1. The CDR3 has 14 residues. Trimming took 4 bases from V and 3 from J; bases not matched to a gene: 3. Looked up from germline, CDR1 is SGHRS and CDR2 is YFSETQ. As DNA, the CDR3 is TGCGCCAGCAGCCCGGACAGGGATGGAAACACCATATATTTT. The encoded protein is CASSPDRDGNTIYF.

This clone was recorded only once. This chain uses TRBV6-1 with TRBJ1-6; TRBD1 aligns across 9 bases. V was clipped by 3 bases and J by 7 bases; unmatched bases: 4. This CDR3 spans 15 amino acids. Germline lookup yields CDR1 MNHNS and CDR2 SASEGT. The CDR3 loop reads CASSETGTGNSPLHF. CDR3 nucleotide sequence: TGTGCCAGCAGTGAGACCGGGACAGGGAATTCACCCCTCCACTTT.

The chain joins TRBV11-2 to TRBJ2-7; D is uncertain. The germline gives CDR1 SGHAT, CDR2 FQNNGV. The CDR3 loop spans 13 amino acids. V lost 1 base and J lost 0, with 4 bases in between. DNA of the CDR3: TGTGCCAGCAGCTTAGCGGTCTCCTACGAGCAGTACTTC. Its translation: CASSLAVSYEQYF.

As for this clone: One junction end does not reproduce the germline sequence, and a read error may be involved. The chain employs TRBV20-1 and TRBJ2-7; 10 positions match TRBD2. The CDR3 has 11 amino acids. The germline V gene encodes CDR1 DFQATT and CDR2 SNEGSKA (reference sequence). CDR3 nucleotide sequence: TGCAGTGCTAGGCTAGCGGGGGAAATCACCTTC. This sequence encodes CSARLAGEITF.

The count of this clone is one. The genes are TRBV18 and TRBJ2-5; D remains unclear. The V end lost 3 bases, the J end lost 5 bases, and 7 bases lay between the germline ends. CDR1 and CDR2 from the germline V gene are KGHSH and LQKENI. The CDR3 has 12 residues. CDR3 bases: TGTGCCAGCTCACCGGCTTTGGAGACCCAGTACTTC. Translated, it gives CASSPALETQYF.